This TCR beta chain was sequenced in a study of blood T cell repertoires in COVID-19. Looking at the study overall: PBMCs, B-cell-depleted T cells, or T cells provided the cDNA or gDNA that made up the material.

Original data processing: Quantification of nucleated cells was approximated via reference gene primer amplification. Some clones are missing from TCRdb's copy, which holds only in-frame ones; the method was immunoSEQ multiplex PCR. V and J calls and clone size are as listed in that table; D and trimming were resolved from the DNA. The sample holds a few hundred thousand clones, roughly 87% seen once. Germline-derived CDR1 and CDR2 are SNHLY and FYNNEI. This CDR3 is 14 amino acids long. Trimming removed 4 bases at V and 9 bases at J, with 16 bases between. This TCR derives from a young man in a cohort exposed to, infected with or recovered from COVID-19 (not recorded which). V is TRBV2 and J is TRBJ1-5; D gene unclear. Sequenced sample: PBMCs or T cells enriched from blood (not recorded which). The CDR3 bases are TGTGCCAGCAGTGGGGAGGGCATGCAGCTGCCCCAGCATTTT. As protein: CASSGEGMQLPQHF.